What follows are 27 T cell receptor beta chains derived from one specimen sequenced in a study of T cells in Graves' hyperthyroidism and ophthalmopathy. TCR beta CDR3 regions were amplified from RNA transcripts. With the HTBI primer set, the TCR CDR3 went through a first round of RT-PCR. TCRdb recomputed calls from the multiplex PCR reads with MiXCR, one row per CDR3 protein. Of some 490,000 distinct CDR3 sequences listed, less than 25% are singletons. The sample comprised blood. The receptors derive from a woman in her 70s with Graves' ophthalmopathy.

The table lists this clonotype with many counts. V usage is TRBV3-1 and J usage is TRBJ1-4; 7 nucleotides align to TRBD1. Germline CDR1 and CDR2: LGHDT and YNNKEL (reference sequence). Trimming took 1 base from V and 6 from J; bases not matched to a gene: 2. The CDR3 spans 14 residues. Here the CDR3 DNA reads TGTGCCAGCAGCCAAGTAGGGGGCCATGAAAAACTGTTTTTT. Residues: CASSQVGGHEKLFF.

This clonotype was observed many times. The chain combines TRBV28 with TRBJ2-2; 8 nucleotides agree with TRBD1. There are 15 residues in the CDR3. Germline V lookup: CDR1 MDHEN, CDR2 SYDVKM. The junction had 8 bases not matched to a gene; V was cut back by 4 bases and J by 7 bases. CDR3 region: CASSSQGAFGGELFF. Here the CDR3 DNA reads TGTGCCAGCAGTTCCCAGGGGGCGTTCGGCGGGGAGCTGTTTTTT.

This clonotype was seen repeatedly, ten times or more. In nucleotides, the CDR3 is TGTGCCAGCAGTCGGACTAGCGGGCAAAGCTCCTACAATGAGCAGTTCTTC. This codes for CASSRTSGQSSYNEQFF. V gene TRBV12-3 or TRBV12-4 combines with J gene TRBJ2-1; 11 nucleotides match TRBD2. The CDR3 sequence is 17 residues long. Germline trimming cut 5 bases from V and 0 bases from J; bases unmatched to any gene: 6.

This clonotype occurred once. Here the CDR3 reads CASSIVQMNTEAFF. The CDR3 DNA sequence: TGTGCCAGTAGTATAGTACAGATGAACACTGAAGCTTTCTTT. This chain links TRBV19 with TRBJ1-1, with D unclear. CDR3 length equals 14 residues. Between the trimmed V and J ends, which lost 1 base and 0 bases, there was a span of 6 bases. Germline CDR1 and CDR2: LNHDA and SQIVND (reference sequence).

This clonotype has ten or more counts. The rearrangement links TRBV28 to TRBJ2-1; weak D call: TRBD1 (6 bases). Germline V lookup: CDR1 MDHEN, CDR2 SYDVKM. This CDR3 region has 15 residues. Trimming took off 5 bases at V and 0 bases at J, with 11 bases between the two ends. CDR3 loop: CASSPGDRSYNEQFF. The CDR3 DNA reads as TGTGCCAGCAGTCCAGGGGACCGCTCCTACAATGAGCAGTTCTTC.

The rearrangement uses TRBV7-3 and TRBJ1-2; unclear D gene. Germline CDR1 SGHTA, CDR2 FQGTGA. The CDR3 has 14 residues. The germline V and J ends were trimmed by 8 bases and 4 bases, with 17 bases remaining between them. As DNA, the CDR3 is TGTGCCAGCTCCCCTGGAGTAGAGGGCTATGGCTACACCTTC. Translation: CASSPGVEGYGYTF. Full variable domain (rest looked up from reference TRBV7-3 and TRBJ1-2): GAGVSQTPSNKVTEKGKYVELRCDPISGHTALYWYRQSLGQGPEFLIYFQGTGAADDSGLPNDRFFAVRPEGSVSTLKIQRTERGDSAVYLCASSPGVEGYGYTFGSGTRLTVV.

V usage is TRBV7-8 and J usage is TRBJ2-7, with D perhaps matching TRBD2 (5 bases). The CDR3 extends over 13 amino acids. Looked up from germline, CDR1 is SGHVS and CDR2 is FQNEAQ. V lost 5 bases to trimming and J lost 4 bases, with 12 bases between them. CDR3 sequence: CASSLSDSYEQYF. CDR3 nucleotides: TGTGCCAGCAGCCTCTCGGACTCTTACGAGCAGTACTTC.

This clonotype has just a few counts. The DNA for the CDR3 is TGTGCCAGCAGTGAAAGAGGAGGGGACCTGCCCTACGAGCAGTACTTC. Encoded protein: CASSERGGDLPYEQYF. This sequence joins TRBV6-1 and TRBJ2-7; D perhaps matches TRBD2 (6 bases). The CDR3 is 16 residues long. The V and J ends lost 2 bases and 2 bases respectively, with 16 bases between them. Germline values: CDR1 MNHNS, CDR2 SASEGT.

This clonotype was found a few times. The junction does not match germline at one end; this may be a read error. The V and J genes are TRBV28 and TRBJ1-5; D is ambiguous. CDR1 is MDHEN, CDR2 SYDVKM, per germline. The CDR3 extends over 12 amino acids. The DNA of the CDR3 is TGTGCCGGCAGTATAGAGAATCAGCCCCAGCATTTT. The encoded protein is CAGSIENQPQHF.

This clonotype was detected only a few times. The chain recombines TRBV10-3 with TRBJ2-7; possible D gene TRBD2, 7 bases. The CDR3 has 16 amino acids. The V and J ends lost 5 bases and 2 bases respectively, with 19 bases between them. Germline V CDR1 and CDR2: ENHRY, SYGVKD. The CDR3 reads CAISKQGLPNAYEQYF. The CDR3, as DNA: TGTGCCATCAGTAAACAGGGACTACCTAACGCCTACGAGCAGTACTTC.

This clonotype was counted at least ten times. This sequence joins TRBV27 and TRBJ1-5; D call uncertain. Per germline, CDR1 MNHEY and CDR2 SMNVEV (reference sequence). Between the trimmed V and J ends, which lost 6 bases and 6 bases, there was a span of 12 bases. The CDR3 extends over 13 amino acids. The CDR3 loop reads CASRGTNRQPQHF. The CDR3 coding sequence is TGTGCCAGCAGAGGTACCAACCGTCAGCCCCAGCATTTT.

The gene calls are TRBV27 and TRBJ1-5; TRBD1 matches at 7 bases. V shed 10 bases, J shed 4 bases, and the junction held 7 bases outside the gene matches. CDR1 and CDR2 (germline): MNHEY, SMNVEV (reference sequence). The CDR3 contains 13 residues. The CDR3 DNA sequence: TGTGCCACCAGATCACAGGGGAATCAGCCCCAGCATTTT. Translation: CATRSQGNQPQHF.

This clonotype has a count of ten or more. The DNA of the CDR3 is TGTGCCAGCAGCCGAAACAGGGGGCTCGGCACTGAAGCTTTCTTT. This gives the protein CASSRNRGLGTEAFF. The chain uses TRBV12-3 or TRBV12-4 and TRBJ1-1; 9 bases agree with TRBD1. This CDR3 region has 15 residues. V lost 6 bases to trimming and J lost 4 bases; unmatched junction nucleotides: 9.

The chain uses TRBV7-2 and TRBJ2-1; TRBD2 agrees at 7 bases. CDR1 SGHTA and CDR2 FQGNSA come from the germline V gene. CDR3 size: 15 residues. V gave up 6 bases and J gave up 4 bases; unmatched junction bases: 9. The CDR3 spells CASRGPSGPYNEQFF. The CDR3 DNA is TGTGCCAGCAGAGGTCCTAGCGGTCCTTACAATGAGCAGTTCTTC.

The chain combines TRBV11-3 with TRBJ2-2, with a weak D call TRBD1 (5 bases). V was trimmed by 3 bases and J by 2 bases, leaving 16 bases between them. The CDR3 consists of 17 residues. Germline assignment: CDR1 SGHNT and CDR2 YENEEA. The CDR3 is CASSLGSAQGNTGELFF. CDR3 DNA: TGTGCCAGCAGCTTGGGATCCGCGCAGGGAAACACCGGGGAGCTGTTTTTT.

The rearrangement links TRBV29-1 to TRBJ2-1; 12 bases are a match to TRBD2. The CDR3 has 16 amino acids. CDR1 SQVTM and CDR2 ANQGSEA come from the germline V gene. Germline trimming cut 1 base from V and 8 bases from J; bases unmatched to any gene: 9. The CDR3 bases are TGCAGCGTTGAAGGGACCTCTAGCGGGAGGGGATATGAGCAGTTCTTC. This codes for CSVEGTSSGRGYEQFF.

The chain employs TRBV20-1 and TRBJ2-1; 8 bases are a match to TRBD1. The CDR3 spans 19 residues. CDR1 and CDR2 from the germline V gene are DFQATT and SNEGSKA (reference sequence). The V gene end was trimmed by 4 bases and the J gene end by 4 bases; junction bases not matched to a gene: 21. The CDR3 DNA is TGCAGTGCTATTTCGGAAACAGGGGGACTCCTTTCGGGATACAATGAGCAGTTCTTC. Its translation is CSAISETGGLLSGYNEQFF.

The rearrangement links TRBV6-1 to TRBJ2-7; TRBD1 matches 8 bases. V lost 6 bases and J lost 5; bases outside the gene matches: 12. The germline gives CDR1 MNHNS, CDR2 SASEGT. This CDR3 is built from 15 residues. The CDR3 region is CASSSPRGQGHEQYF. The CDR3 DNA follows: TGTGCCAGCAGCTCCCCGCGAGGACAGGGTCACGAGCAGTACTTC.

The CDR3 coding sequence is TGTGCCATCAGTGAATATGGGCCTGGAAACACCATATATTTT. It specifies CAISEYGPGNTIYF. This chain links TRBV10-3 with TRBJ1-3; D is ambiguous. The CDR3 totals 14 residues. With 3 bases removed from V and 2 bases from J, the gap between germline ends came to 8 bases. Germline-derived CDR1 and CDR2 are ENHRY and SYGVKD.

This clonotype turned up a few times. The CDR3: CSATEQGYANIQYF. The CDR3 coding sequence is TGCAGTGCTACTGAACAGGGGTATGCAAACATTCAGTACTTC. The rearrangement uses TRBV20-1 and TRBJ2-4; 7 bases line up with TRBD1. The CDR3 length is 14 residues. Germline V CDR1 and CDR2: DFQATT, SNEGSKA (reference sequence). The V gene end was trimmed by 4 bases and the J gene end by 6 bases; junction bases not matched to a gene: 9.

The rearrangement links TRBV7-9 to TRBJ1-2; D possibly corresponds to TRBD1 (5 bases). Trimming took 3 bases from V and 5 from J, leaving 10 bases between them. Per the germline V gene, CDR1 is SEHNR and CDR2 is FQNEAQ (reference sequence). This CDR3 is built from 13 residues. The chain's CDR3 is CASSFREGYGYTF. The CDR3 DNA sequence: TGTGCCAGCAGCTTCAGGGAGGGTTATGGCTACACCTTC.

This clonotype came up many times. V and J are TRBV28 and TRBJ1-1; maybe TRBD1 (5 bases). Per the germline V gene, CDR1 is MDHEN and CDR2 is SYDVKM. This CDR3 region has 15 residues. Trimming cost V 3 bases and J 3 bases, with 14 bases left between them. CDR3 DNA: TGTGCCAGCAGTTTCGGGACCTTAAAACACACTGAAGCTTTCTTT. Translation: CASSFGTLKHTEAFF.

The V call is TRBV19, the J call TRBJ2-1, with D possibly called TRBD1 or TRBD2 (6 bases each). The CDR3 runs to 13 residues. CDR1 and CDR2 from the germline V gene are LNHDA and SQIVND (reference sequence). Trimming cost V 2 bases and J 7 bases, with 9 bases left between them. The CDR3 nucleotides read TGTGCCAGTAGTATAAGGGGGGTGAATGAGCAGTTCTTC. The encoded protein is CASSIRGVNEQFF.

This chain joins TRBV3-1 and TRBJ2-6; 12 bases agree with TRBD2. The CDR3 spans 18 residues. V lost 4 bases and J lost 0; bases outside the gene matches: 4. Germline CDR1 LGHDT, CDR2 YNNKEL (reference sequence). This chain's CDR3 is CASSPGLAGNSGANVLTF. CDR3 bases: TGTGCCAGCAGCCCTGGACTAGCGGGGAACTCTGGGGCCAACGTCCTGACTTTC.

The chain uses TRBV9 and TRBJ2-1, with 8 bases aligning to TRBD2. The germline V gene has CDR1 SGDLS and CDR2 YYNGEE. With 0 bases clipped from V and 6 bases from J, the junction kept 8 bases outside the gene matches. The CDR3 contains 16 residues. CDR3 nucleotide sequence: TGTGCCAGCAGCGTAGGGGGTAGCGGGGTCCTCAATGAGCAGTTCTTC. It encodes CASSVGGSGVLNEQFF.

The V gene is TRBV24-1, the J gene TRBJ1-1; possible D gene TRBD1, 6 bases. Germline loops: CDR1 KGHDR, CDR2 SFDVKD. Trimming removed 4 bases from V and 1 base from J, with 12 bases in between. CDR3 length: 15 residues. The CDR3 is CATSDPTGTNTEAFF. The CDR3 coding sequence is TGTGCCACCAGTGACCCGACAGGCACGAACACTGAAGCTTTCTTT.

This clonotype was observed a handful of times. The chain carries TRBV12-3 or TRBV12-4 and TRBJ2-3, with D possibly matching TRBD1 (6 bases). The CDR3 loop spans 12 amino acids. Deletions cut 2 bases from V and 11 bases from J, with 11 bases between. The CDR3 DNA sequence: TGTGCCAGCAGTTTAAGGGGGAGCGGGCAGTATTTT. This encodes CASSLRGSGQYF.